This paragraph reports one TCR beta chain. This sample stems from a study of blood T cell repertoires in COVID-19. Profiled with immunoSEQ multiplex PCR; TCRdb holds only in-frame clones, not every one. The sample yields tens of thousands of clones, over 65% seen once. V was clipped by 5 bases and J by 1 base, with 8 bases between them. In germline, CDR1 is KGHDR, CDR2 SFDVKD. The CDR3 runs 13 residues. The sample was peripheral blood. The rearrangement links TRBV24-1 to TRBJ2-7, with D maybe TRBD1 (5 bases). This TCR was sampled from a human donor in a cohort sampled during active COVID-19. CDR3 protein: CATSAPGSYEQYF. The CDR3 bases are TGTGCCACCAGTGCTCCAGGGTCCTACGAGCAGTACTTC.